The rows below give T cell receptor beta chains drawn from one sample of a study of post-analysis software for immune sequencing data. TCRdb itself ran the PCR reads through MiXCR, one entry per CDR3 protein. The sample shows approximately 250,000 distinct CDR3 sequences, around 34% of them seen only once. Input material: blood. These receptors came from a girl between 5 and 17 years old with multiple sclerosis. Each CDR3 is given with its conserved first and last residue. A D gene is named only where the DNA matches it firmly. The size entry is marked missing in some rows and otherwise reads once, few, many or a size class.

j_gene,v_gene,d_gene,abundance,CDR3aa,CDR3nt
TRBJ2-7,TRBV18,TRBD1,few,CASSPGTGEQYF,TGTGCCAGCTCACCCGGGACAGGCGAGCAGTACTTC
TRBJ2-7,TRBV5-1,-,many,CASSSTSGAPHEQYF,TGCGCCAGCAGTTCGACCTCCGGGGCCCCTCACGAGCAGTACTTC
TRBJ2-2,TRBV29-1,-,many,CSGKDTGELFF,TGCAGCGGAAAGGACACCGGGGAGCTGTTTTTT
TRBJ2-3,TRBV7-2,TRBD2,-,CASSKREVGTDTQYF,TGTGCCAGCAGCAAGCGGGAGGTGGGCACAGATACGCAGTATTTT
TRBJ1-6,TRBV15,-,many,CATSETGKGNSPLHF,TGTGCCACCAGCGAGACAGGCAAGGGAAATTCACCCCTCCACTTT
TRBJ2-2,TRBV6-6,-,few,CASTMGGGGNTGELFF,TGTGCCAGCACTATGGGGGGAGGGGGGAACACCGGGGAGCTGTTTTTT
TRBJ1-2,TRBV7-9,-,many,CASSHGQGVYGYTF,TGTGCCAGCAGCCATGGGCAGGGCGTCTATGGCTACACCTTC
TRBJ2-1,TRBV5-1,TRBD1,many,CASSSGLGQGLPMEQFF,TGCGCCAGCAGCTCTGGCTTGGGACAGGGTCTACCCATGGAGCAGTTCTTC
TRBJ2-1,TRBV5-1,TRBD2,-,CASSFETSDNNEQFF,TGCGCCAGCAGCTTTGAGACTAGCGATAACAATGAGCAGTTCTTC
TRBJ2-7,TRBV4-2,-,-,CSSSQEGYGSSPYEQYF,TGTTCCAGCAGCCAAGAGGGCTACGGGAGTTCCCCCTACGAGCAGTACTTC
TRBJ1-1,TRBV28,-,-,CASGTTGLVTEAFF,TGTGCCAGCGGGACAACGGGTCTGGTCACTGAAGCTTTCTTT
TRBJ2-5,TRBV6-5,-,many,CASSYGGRQETQYF,TGTGCCAGCAGTTACGGGGGCAGACAAGAGACCCAGTACTTC
TRBJ2-5,TRBV5-1,TRBD2,many,CASSPGLAGGETQYF,TGTGCCAGCAGTCCCGGGCTAGCGGGAGGAGAGACCCAGTACTTC
TRBJ2-5,TRBV20-1,-,many,CSADRETQYF,TGCAGTGCTGATAGAGAGACCCAGTACTTC
TRBJ1-6,TRBV7-3,-,few,CASSLNPGNSPPHF,TGTGCCAGCAGCTTAAACCCAGGGAATTCACCCCCCCACTTT
TRBJ2-1,TRBV6-2/TRBV6-3,-,-,CASSYSTWEALFF,TGTGCCAGCAGTTACTCGACGTGGGAGGCCCTCTTCTTC
TRBJ2-4,TRBV28,TRBD1,many,CASRGQGDIQYF,TGTGCCAGCAGGGGACAGGGAGACATTCAGTACTTC
TRBJ2-1,TRBV7-2,TRBD2,-,CASSLASGGANEQFF,TGTGCCAGCAGCTTAGCGAGCGGGGGAGCAAATGAGCAGTTCTTC
TRBJ2-1,TRBV3-1,-,many,CASSQRPGFSFF,TGTGCCAGCAGCCAACGACCGGGGTTCTCGTTCTTC
TRBJ2-7,TRBV28,TRBD2,many,CASSFTGTSGPFYEQYF,TGTGCCAGCAGTTTCACCGGGACTAGCGGGCCGTTCTACGAGCAGTACTTC
TRBJ1-2,TRBV6-5,TRBD1,many,CASSSPTGGRAGYTF,TGTGCCAGCAGTTCCCCGACAGGGGGGAGGGCTGGCTACACCTTC
TRBJ2-3,TRBV10-3,TRBD1,many,CAISKRDREGSDTQYF,TGTGCCATCAGTAAGCGGGACAGGGAGGGATCAGATACGCAGTATTTT
TRBJ1-2,TRBV3-1,-,many,CASSRGEGLTNYGYTF,TGTGCCAGCAGCCGCGGGGAGGGCCTAACTAACTATGGCTACACCTTC
TRBJ2-3,TRBV20-1,TRBD2,few,CSARARGRAPDTQYF,TGCAGTGCTAGAGCTCGCGGGAGGGCCCCAGATACGCAGTATTTT
TRBJ2-6,TRBV29-1,-,many,CSVEEGAGANVLTF,TGCAGCGTTGAAGAAGGGGCTGGGGCCAACGTCCTGACTTTC
TRBJ1-5,TRBV20-1,-,-,CSARRDASNQPQHF,TGCAGTGCTAGGAGGGACGCAAGCAATCAGCCCCAGCATTTT
TRBJ2-5,TRBV18,-,many,CASSPPAGPATQYF,TGTGCCAGCTCACCACCGGCAGGTCCGGCGACCCAGTACTTC
TRBJ2-5,TRBV9,TRBD2,-,CASSVGGSDQETQYF,TGTGCCAGCAGCGTAGGCGGGAGCGACCAAGAGACCCAGTACTTC
TRBJ2-6,TRBV27,-,-,CASSFLGGTNVLTF,TGTGCCAGCAGTTTCCTAGGGGGGACCAACGTCCTGACTTTC
TRBJ2-3,TRBV5-1,-,many,CASSLASLTDTQYF,TGCGCCAGCAGCTTGGCATCCCTCACAGATACGCAGTATTTT
TRBJ2-3,TRBV20-1,-,many,CSARDWRGRADTQYF,TGCAGTGCTAGAGATTGGAGGGGGCGAGCAGATACGCAGTATTTT
TRBJ1-2,TRBV12-3/TRBV12-4,-,-,CASSLRQPYGYTF,TGTGCCAGCAGTTTAAGGCAGCCCTATGGCTACACCTTC
TRBJ2-3,TRBV6-5,TRBD1,-,CARSSDRGASTDTQYF,TGTGCCAGGAGTTCAGACAGGGGGGCTAGCACAGATACGCAGTATTTT